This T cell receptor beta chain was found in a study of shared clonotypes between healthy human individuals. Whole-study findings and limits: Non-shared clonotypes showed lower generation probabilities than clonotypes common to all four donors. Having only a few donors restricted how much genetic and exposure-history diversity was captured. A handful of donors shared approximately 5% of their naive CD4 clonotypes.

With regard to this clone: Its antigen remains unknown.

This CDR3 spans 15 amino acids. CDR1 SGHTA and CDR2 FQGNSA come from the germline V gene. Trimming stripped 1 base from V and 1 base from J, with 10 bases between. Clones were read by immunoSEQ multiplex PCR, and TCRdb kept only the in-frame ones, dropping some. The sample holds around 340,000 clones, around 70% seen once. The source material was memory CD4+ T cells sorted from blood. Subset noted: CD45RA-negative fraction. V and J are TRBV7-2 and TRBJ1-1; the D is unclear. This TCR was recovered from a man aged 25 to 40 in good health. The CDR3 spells CASSLVRAGNTEAFF. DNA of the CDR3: TGTGCCAGCAGCTTAGTCCGGGCCGGGAACACTGAAGCTTTCTTT.